This T cell receptor beta chain originates from a study of radiotherapy plus CTLA-4 blockade in lung cancer. Study in general: Overall, roughly 18% of patients showed an objective response, while roughly 28% attained disease control. The study's findings and limits: In blood, tumor-derived TCR clones expanded after radiotherapy plus ipilimumab. Reports state that early shifts in blood T cell clones, with interferon-beta, best predicted response.

This CDR3 has 15 residues. The ends were cut back, 5 bases at V and 2 bases at J, with 13 bases in the middle. Per the germline V gene, CDR1 is SGHAT and CDR2 is FQNNGV. Ipilimumab-mediated CTLA-4 blockade plus focal radiation was given to patients having chemo-refractory metastatic non-small-cell lung cancer. Regarding this clone: The antigen remains undetermined.

Profiling relied on immunoSEQ multiplex PCR, and the TCRdb table lists in-frame clones only, not all of them. Seen here are around 30,000 clones, approximately 77% observed once, and the top ten hold 4% to 5.5%. The source of this sequence is a human donor with non-small cell lung cancer whose response to radiotherapy plus ipilimumab could not be evaluated. Sample: peripheral blood, taken from a patient treated with radiotherapy plus ipilimumab. The chain is built from TRBV11-2 and TRBJ1-5, with D unclear. The CDR3 sequence: CASSPAGSGNQPQHF. The DNA for the CDR3 is TGTGCCAGCAGCCCCGCGGGTTCGGGCAATCAGCCCCAGCATTTT.